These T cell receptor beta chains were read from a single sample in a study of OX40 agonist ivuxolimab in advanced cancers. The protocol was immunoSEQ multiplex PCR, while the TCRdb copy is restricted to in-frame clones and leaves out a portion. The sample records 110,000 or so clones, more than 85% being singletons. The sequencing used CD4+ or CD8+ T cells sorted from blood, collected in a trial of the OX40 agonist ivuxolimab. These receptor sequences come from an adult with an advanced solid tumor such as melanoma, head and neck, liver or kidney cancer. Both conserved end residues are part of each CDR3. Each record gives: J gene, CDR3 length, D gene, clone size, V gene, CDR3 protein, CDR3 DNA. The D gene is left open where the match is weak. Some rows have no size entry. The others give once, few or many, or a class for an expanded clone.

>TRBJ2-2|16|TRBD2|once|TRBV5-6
CASSTRLAGVTGELFF
TGTGCCAGCAGCACCAGACTAGCGGGAGTTACCGGGGAGCTGTTTTTT
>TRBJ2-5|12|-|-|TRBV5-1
CASSLGQETQYF
TGCGCCAGCAGCTTAGGGCAAGAGACCCAGTACTTC
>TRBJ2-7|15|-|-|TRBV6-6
CASSDGGAGSYEQYF
TGTGCCAGTTCCGACGGAGGGGCGGGGTCCTACGAGCAGTACTTC
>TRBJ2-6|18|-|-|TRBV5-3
CARSWWRSSDSGANVLTF
TGTGCCAGAAGCTGGTGGAGGTCTTCGGACTCTGGGGCCAACGTCCTGACTTTC
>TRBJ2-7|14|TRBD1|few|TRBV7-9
CASSPGQVSYEQYF
TGTGCCAGCAGCCCTGGACAGGTATCCTACGAGCAGTACTTC
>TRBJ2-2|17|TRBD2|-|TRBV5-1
CASSVLPTSGNTGELFF
TGCGCCAGCAGCGTCCTACCGACTAGCGGGAACACCGGGGAGCTGTTTTTT
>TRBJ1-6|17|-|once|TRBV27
CASSSLPPGRYNSPLHF
TGTGCCAGCAGTTCCTTACCTCCGGGACGTTATAATTCACCCCTCCACTTT
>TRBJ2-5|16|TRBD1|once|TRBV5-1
CASSPRTGGGQETQYF
TGCGCCAGCAGCCCGAGGACAGGGGGAGGACAAGAGACCCAGTACTTC
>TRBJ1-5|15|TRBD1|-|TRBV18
CASSRGPAENQPQHF
TGTGCCAGCTCCAGGGGGCCTGCGGAAAATCAGCCCCAGCATTTT
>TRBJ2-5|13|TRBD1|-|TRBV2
CASRQGHQETQYF
TGTGCCAGTAGACAGGGCCACCAAGAGACCCAGTACTTC
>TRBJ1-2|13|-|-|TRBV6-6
CASTLQINYGYTF
TGTGCCAGCACTTTACAGATTAACTATGGCTACACCTTC
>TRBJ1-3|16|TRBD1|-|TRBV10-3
CAISIGQGNSGNTIYF
TGTGCCATCAGCATCGGACAGGGCAACTCTGGAAACACCATATATTTT
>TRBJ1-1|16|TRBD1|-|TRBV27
CASRSVAGGWNTEAFF
TGTGCCAGCCGGTCGGTCGCAGGGGGTTGGAACACTGAAGCTTTCTTT
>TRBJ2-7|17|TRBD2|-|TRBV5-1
CASSLQPGLAGSSEQYF
TGCGCCAGCAGCTTGCAACCTGGGCTAGCGGGCTCCTCCGAGCAGTACTTC
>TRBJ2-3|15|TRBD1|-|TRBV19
CASSIFRGSTATQYF
TGTGCCAGTAGTATCTTCAGGGGGAGCACGGCTACGCAGTATTTT
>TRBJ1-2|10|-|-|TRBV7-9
CASSLHGYTF
TGTGCCAGCAGCTTACATGGCTACACCTTC
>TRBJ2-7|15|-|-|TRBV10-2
CASSELGGPVDEQYF
TGCGCCAGCAGTGAGTTAGGGGGGCCTGTCGACGAGCAGTACTTC
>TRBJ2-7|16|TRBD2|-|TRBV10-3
CAGSGTSGRGAYEQYF
TGTGCCGGCTCCGGGACTAGCGGGAGAGGGGCCTACGAGCAGTACTTC
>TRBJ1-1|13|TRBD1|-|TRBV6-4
CASSPDRAGKAFF
TGTGCCAGCAGTCCTGACAGGGCAGGGAAAGCTTTCTTT
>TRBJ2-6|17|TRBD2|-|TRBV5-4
CASSIGLAGLGANVLTF
TGTGCCAGCAGCATCGGACTAGCGGGACTCGGGGCCAACGTCCTGACTTTC
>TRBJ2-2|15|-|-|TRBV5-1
CASSFRTANTGELFF
TGCGCCAGCAGCTTTCGGACAGCGAACACCGGGGAGCTGTTTTTT
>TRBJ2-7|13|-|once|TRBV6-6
CASSTTRSYEQYF
TGTGCCAGCAGCACGACTCGATCCTACGAGCAGTACTTC
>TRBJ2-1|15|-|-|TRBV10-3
CAISERGGPYNEQFF
TGTGCCATCAGTGAGAGGGGCGGGCCCTACAATGAGCAGTTCTTC
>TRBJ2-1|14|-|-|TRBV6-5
CASSLSGKDNEQFF
TGTGCCAGCAGTCTGTCAGGGAAGGACAATGAGCAGTTCTTC
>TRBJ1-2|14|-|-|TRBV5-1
CASSLRGADYGYTF
TGCGCCAGCAGCTTGCGAGGGGCGGACTATGGCTACACCTTC
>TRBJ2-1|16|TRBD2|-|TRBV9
CASSFTFGGLVNEQFF
TGTGCCAGCAGCTTTACCTTCGGGGGACTAGTGAATGAGCAGTTCTTC
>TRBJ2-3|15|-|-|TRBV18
CAGSPPAGGKDTQYF
TGTGCCGGCTCACCACCGGCCGGGGGTAAAGATACGCAGTATTTT
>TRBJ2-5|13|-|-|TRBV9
CASSVRGGETQYF
TGTGCCAGCAGCGTACGAGGGGGTGAGACCCAGTACTTC
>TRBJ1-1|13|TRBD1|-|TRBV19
CATLGTGRTEAFF
TGTGCCACGCTCGGGACAGGGCGCACTGAAGCTTTCTTT
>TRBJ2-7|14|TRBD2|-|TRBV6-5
CASSRSGSNYEQYF
TGTGCCAGCAGCCGTAGCGGGAGTAACTACGAGCAGTACTTC
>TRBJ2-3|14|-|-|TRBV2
CASSDYVSTDTQYF
TGTGCCAGCAGTGACTACGTAAGCACAGATACGCAGTATTTT
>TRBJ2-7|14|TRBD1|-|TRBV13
CASSLTDRAYEQYF
TGTGCCAGCAGCTTAACGGACAGGGCTTACGAGCAGTACTTC
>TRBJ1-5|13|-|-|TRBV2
CASSLRGGQPQHF
TGTGCCAGCAGCCTCAGGGGAGGTCAGCCCCAGCATTTT
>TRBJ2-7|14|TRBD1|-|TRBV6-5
CASRTGLASYEQYF
TGTGCCAGCCGGACAGGGTTGGCTAGCTACGAGCAGTACTTC
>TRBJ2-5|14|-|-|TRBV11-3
CASSLDGTQETQYF
TGTGCCAGCAGCTTAGACGGGACCCAAGAGACCCAGTACTTC
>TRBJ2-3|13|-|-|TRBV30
CAWRGTSTDTQYF
TGTGCCTGGAGGGGGACTAGCACAGATACGCAGTATTTT
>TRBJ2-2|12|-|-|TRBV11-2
CASTIHTGELFF
TGTGCCAGCACCATACACACCGGGGAGCTGTTTTTT
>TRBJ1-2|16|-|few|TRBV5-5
CASSLGVAPLNYGYTF
TGTGCCAGCAGCTTGGGGGTCGCCCCGCTTAACTATGGCTACACCTTC
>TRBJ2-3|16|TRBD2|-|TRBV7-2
CASSFQAGGVTDTQYF
TGTGCCAGCAGCTTCCAAGCGGGAGGGGTCACAGATACGCAGTATTTT
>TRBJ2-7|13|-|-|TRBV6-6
CASSYIPAYEQYF
TGTGCCAGCAGTTACATTCCTGCATACGAGCAGTACTTC
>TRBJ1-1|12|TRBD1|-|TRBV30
CAASRDRDEAFF
TGTGCCGCCTCCCGGGACAGGGATGAAGCTTTCTTT
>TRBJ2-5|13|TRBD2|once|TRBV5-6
CASSAGRGETQYF
TGTGCCAGCAGCGCCGGGAGGGGAGAGACCCAGTACTTC
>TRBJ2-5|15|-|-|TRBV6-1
CASSEQGGPSETQYF
TGTGCCAGCAGTGAACAGGGGGGTCCTTCGGAGACCCAGTACTTC
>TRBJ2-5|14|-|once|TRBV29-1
CSVVRRAVQETQYF
TGCAGCGTGGTCCGTCGGGCGGTCCAAGAGACCCAGTACTTC
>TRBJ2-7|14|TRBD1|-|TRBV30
CAWRPGQVTYEQYF
TGTGCCTGGAGACCGGGACAGGTGACCTACGAGCAGTACTTC
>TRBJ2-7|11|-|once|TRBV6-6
CASSSAHEQYF
TGTGCCAGCAGTTCAGCTCATGAGCAGTACTTC
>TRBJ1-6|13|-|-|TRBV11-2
CASRQGLSSPLHF
TGTGCCAGCAGACAGGGATTAAGTTCACCCCTCCACTTT
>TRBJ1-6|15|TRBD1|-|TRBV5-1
CASSFGTGGDSPLHF
TGCGCCAGCAGCTTCGGGACAGGGGGCGATTCACCCCTCCACTTT
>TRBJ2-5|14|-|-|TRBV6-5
CASSYARGRETQYF
TGTGCCAGCAGTTACGCTCGGGGAAGGGAGACCCAGTACTTC
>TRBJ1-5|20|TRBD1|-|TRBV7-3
CASSPPGDREFVVGNQPQHF
TGTGCCAGCAGCCCCCCGGGGGACAGAGAATTTGTTGTTGGCAATCAGCCCCAGCATTTT
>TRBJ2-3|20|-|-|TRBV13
CASSPPSPRGRSWSTDTQYF
TGTGCCAGCAGCCCCCCCTCCCCTCGGGGGCGATCCTGGAGCACAGATACGCAGTATTTT
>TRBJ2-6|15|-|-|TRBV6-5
CASSYDSSGANVLTF
TGTGCCAGCAGTTACGATAGCTCTGGGGCCAACGTCCTGACTTTC